Described below is a single TCR beta chain sequence and its context. V shed 1 base and J shed 2 bases, with 8 bases lying between them. There are 14 residues in the CDR3. Germline values: CDR1 SGHRS, CDR2 YFSETQ. The data stem from a study of blood T cell repertoires in COVID-19. About the study: The samples span acute and convalescent COVID-19 from the United States, Italy and Spain. T cells, B-cell-depleted T cells, or PBMCs supplied cDNA or gDNA.

In the authors' methods: Nucleated cell counts were estimated from reference gene primer amplification. Only in-frame clones appear in the TCRdb table, and some are missing; sequencing was by immunoSEQ multiplex PCR. From that table come the V and J calls and clone size; the DNA was used to work out D and trimming. The top ten hold approximately 4.5% of the sample, which has around 140,000 clones, less than 80% seen once. Material: peripheral blood. The V call is TRBV5-1, the J call TRBJ2-3; D is ambiguous. The sequence was collected from a woman of 80 years or more with active or convalescent COVID-19. The DNA of the CDR3 is TGCGCCAGCAGCTTGACCACTAACACAGATACGCAGTATTTT. Translating gives CASSLTTNTDTQYF.